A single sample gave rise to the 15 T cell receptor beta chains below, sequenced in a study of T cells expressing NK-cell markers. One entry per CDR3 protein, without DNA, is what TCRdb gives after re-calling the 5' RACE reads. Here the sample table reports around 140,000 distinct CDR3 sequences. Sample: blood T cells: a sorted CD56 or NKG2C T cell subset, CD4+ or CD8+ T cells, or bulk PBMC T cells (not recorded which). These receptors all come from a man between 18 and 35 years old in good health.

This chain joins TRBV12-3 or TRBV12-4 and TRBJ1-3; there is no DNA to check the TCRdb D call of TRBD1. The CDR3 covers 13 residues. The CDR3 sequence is CATDRDSGNTIYF.

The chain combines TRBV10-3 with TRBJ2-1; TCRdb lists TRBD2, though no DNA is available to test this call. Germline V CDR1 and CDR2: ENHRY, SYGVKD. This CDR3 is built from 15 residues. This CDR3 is CAISFSLDSYNEQFF.

The CDR3 sequence: CSAPKPGLAKTYEQYF. The rearrangement uses TRBV20-1 and TRBJ2-7; TCRdb lists TRBD2, though no DNA is available to test this call. Germline V gene sequence: CDR1 DFQATT, CDR2 SNEGSKA (reference sequence). The CDR3 consists of 16 residues.

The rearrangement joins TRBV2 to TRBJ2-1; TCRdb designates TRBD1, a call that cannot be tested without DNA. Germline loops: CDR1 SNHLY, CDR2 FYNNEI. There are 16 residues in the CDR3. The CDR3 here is CASSERERGPYNEQFF.

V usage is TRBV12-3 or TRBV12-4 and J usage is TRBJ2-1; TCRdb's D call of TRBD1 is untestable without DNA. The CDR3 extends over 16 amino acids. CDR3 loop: CASSLGSGSFYNEQFF.

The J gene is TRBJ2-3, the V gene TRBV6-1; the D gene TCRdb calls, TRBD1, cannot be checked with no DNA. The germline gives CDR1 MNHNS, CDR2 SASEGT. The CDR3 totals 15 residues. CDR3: CASSWGGGGQDTQYF.

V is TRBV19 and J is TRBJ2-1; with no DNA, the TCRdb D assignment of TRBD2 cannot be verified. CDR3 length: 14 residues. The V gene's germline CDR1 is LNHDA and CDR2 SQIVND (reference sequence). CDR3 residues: CASSISGRAAEQFF.

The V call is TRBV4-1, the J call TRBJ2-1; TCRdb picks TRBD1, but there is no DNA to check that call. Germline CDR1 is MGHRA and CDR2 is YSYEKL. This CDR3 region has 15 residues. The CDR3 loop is CASSLQGGSYNEQFF.

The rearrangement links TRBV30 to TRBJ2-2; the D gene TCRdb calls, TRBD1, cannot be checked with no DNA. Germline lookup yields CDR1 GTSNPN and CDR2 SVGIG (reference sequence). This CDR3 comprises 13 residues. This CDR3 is CAWSQGNTGELFF. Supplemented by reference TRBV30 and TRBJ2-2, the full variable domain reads SQTIHQWPATLVQPVGSPLSLECTVEGTSNPNLYWYRQAAGRGLQLLFYSVGIGQISSEVPQNLSASRPQDRQFILSSKKLLLSDSGFYLCAWSQGNTGELFFGEGSRLTVL.

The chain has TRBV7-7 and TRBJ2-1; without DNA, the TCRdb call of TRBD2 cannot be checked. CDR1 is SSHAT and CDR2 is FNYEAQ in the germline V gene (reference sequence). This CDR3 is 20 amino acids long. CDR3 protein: CASSLETGATRAQENNEQFF.

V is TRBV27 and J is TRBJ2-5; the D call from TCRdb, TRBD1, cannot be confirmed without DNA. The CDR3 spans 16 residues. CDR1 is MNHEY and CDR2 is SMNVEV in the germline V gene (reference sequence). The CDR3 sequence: CASSLSIWGPQETQYF.

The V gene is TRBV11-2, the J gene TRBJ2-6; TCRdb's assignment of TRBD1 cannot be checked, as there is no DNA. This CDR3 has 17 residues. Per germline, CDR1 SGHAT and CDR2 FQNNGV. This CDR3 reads CASGTEGGLGGANVLTF.

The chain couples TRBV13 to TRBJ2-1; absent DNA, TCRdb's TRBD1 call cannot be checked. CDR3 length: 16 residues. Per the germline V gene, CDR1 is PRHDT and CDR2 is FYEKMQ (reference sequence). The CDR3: CASILRGGISYDEQFF.

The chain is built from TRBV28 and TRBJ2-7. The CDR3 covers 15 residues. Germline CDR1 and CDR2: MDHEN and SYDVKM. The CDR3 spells CASSLGAGGSYEQYF.

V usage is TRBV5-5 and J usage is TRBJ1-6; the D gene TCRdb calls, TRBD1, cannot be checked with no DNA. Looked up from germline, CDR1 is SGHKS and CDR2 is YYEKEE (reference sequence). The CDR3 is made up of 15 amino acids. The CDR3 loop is CASIEYGQGFSPLHF.